A single sample is the source of the 18 T cell receptor beta chains below, sequenced in a study of T cell responses to AZD1222 COVID-19 vaccine (TCRdb year 2021). The time point label on this specimen signifies: baseline before first vaccination. Libraries were constructed by the immunoSEQ multiplex PCR assay. TCRdb took this table from immuneACCESS and kept in-frame rearrangements with V and J called. Such tables lack part of the clones; where checked against another copy, unresolved V genes explain under half of the gap, and the rest is unexplained. In all, the sample holds approximately 90,000 clones, and 90% of those were seen once. Roughly 9.1% of the sample is in the top ten clones. Material: peripheral blood, obtained on day 0 of AZD1222 vaccination. The receptors were gathered from an adult in good health.

The chain is built from TRBV7-2 and TRBJ2-3; TRBD2 might be the D (5 bases). The germline gives CDR1 SGHTA, CDR2 FQGNSA. This CDR3 has 14 amino acids. V was pared by 1 base and J by 4 bases, with 9 bases between. DNA for the CDR3: TGTGCCAGCAGCTTAGGAGGAGGTCCAGATACGCAGTATTTT. As protein: CASSLGGGPDTQYF. Using reference TRBV7-2 and TRBJ2-3 for the parts outside the CDR3, the full variable domain is GAGVSQSPSNKVTEKGKDVELRCDPISGHTALYWYRQSLGQGLEFLIYFQGNSAPDKSGLPSDRFSAERTGGSVSTLTIQRTQQEDSAVYLCASSLGGGPDTQYFGPGTRLTVL.

The chain has TRBV24-1 and TRBJ2-2; 9 positions agree with TRBD1. Trimming at V came to 7 bases and at J to 2 bases, leaving 1 base not matched to a gene. CDR3 length: 14 amino acids. CDR1 and CDR2 (germline): KGHDR, SFDVKD. The CDR3 protein is CATRGQGNTGELFF. CDR3 nucleotide sequence: TGTGCCACCAGGGGACAGGGAAACACCGGGGAGCTGTTTTTT.

This clone was recorded only once. The CDR3 DNA is TGCGCCAGCAGCTTGGGGAGCGGCACCGGGGAGCTGTTTTTT. It encodes CASSLGSGTGELFF. The chain has TRBV5-1 and TRBJ2-2; possibly TRBD2 for D (5 bases). CDR3 length: 14 amino acids. Trimming took off 0 bases at V and 4 bases at J, with 7 bases between the two ends. Germline CDR1 reads SGHRS; CDR2 reads YFSETQ.

The chain employs TRBV18 and TRBJ2-2; the match to TRBD2 covers 14 bases. The CDR3 is 19 amino acids. The V and J ends lost 3 bases and 0 bases, in that order; junction bases with no gene match: 6. Germline CDR1 and CDR2: KGHSH and LQKENI. Here the CDR3 reads CASSPYGLAGGANTGELFF. The CDR3 DNA follows: TGTGCCAGCTCACCCTATGGACTAGCGGGGGGCGCGAACACCGGGGAGCTGTTTTTT. Full variable domain (rest looked up from reference TRBV18 and TRBJ2-2): NAGVMQNPRHLVRRRGQEARLRCSPMKGHSHVYWYRQLPEEGLKFMVYLQKENIIDESGMPKERFSAEFPKEGPSILRIQQVVRGDSAAYFCASSPYGLAGGANTGELFFGEGSRLTVL.

The rearrangement joins TRBV5-4 to TRBJ1-6; a possible D gene is TRBD1 (6 bases). This CDR3 has 14 amino acids. Trimming removed 0 bases at V and 8 bases at J, with 9 bases between. Per germline, CDR1 SGHNT and CDR2 YYREEE (reference sequence). This CDR3 reads CASSLEQGDSPLHF. The DNA of the CDR3 is TGTGCCAGCAGCTTGGAACAGGGTGATTCACCCCTCCACTTT.

This clone appeared a single time. The chain has TRBV6-5 and TRBJ1-1; D unresolved. Germline V gene lookup returns CDR1 MNHEY and CDR2 SVGAGI. Trimming left V 7 bases short and J 0 bases short, with 3 bases between. The CDR3 runs 11 residues. The CDR3 loop reads CASTLNTEAFF. The DNA for the CDR3 is TGTGCCAGCACCCTGAACACTGAAGCTTTCTTT.

J is TRBJ2-5 and V is TRBV7-6; 11 nucleotides line up with TRBD1. Germline values: CDR1 SGHVS, CDR2 FNYEAQ. V lost 8 bases, J lost 5 bases, and 13 bases stayed unmatched. The CDR3 loop spans 16 amino acids. This CDR3 is CASGKLGTGGWETQYF. CDR3 DNA: TGTGCCAGCGGAAAACTGGGGACAGGGGGATGGGAGACCCAGTACTTC.

The chain links TRBV12-5 to TRBJ2-7; no clear D. Germline loops: CDR1 LGHNT, CDR2 FRNRAP. Trimming took 2 bases from V and 3 from J, leaving 2 bases between them. The CDR3 sequence is 11 residues long. CDR3 DNA sequence: TGTGCTAGTGGTTTGCTCTACGAGCAGTACTTC. This encodes CASGLLYEQYF.

The rearrangement joins TRBV5-5 to TRBJ1-2, with TRBD1 as a possible D gene (5 bases). CDR3 length equals 12 residues. The germline V gene has CDR1 SGHKS and CDR2 YYEKEE (reference sequence). The V gene lost 1 base and the J gene lost 7 bases, with 8 bases spanning the gap. The CDR3 DNA follows: TGTGCCAGCAGCTTGATGGGGACTGGCTACACCTTC. As protein: CASSLMGTGYTF.

The chain uses TRBV12-2 and TRBJ1-2. TRBV12-2 is marked as a pseudogene. The CDR3 sequence is 18 residues long. The CDR3, as DNA: TGTGCAAGTCGCTTCGGACCGGGCAGATGTATAGCTAACTATGGCTACACCTTC. As protein: CASRFGPGRCIANYGYTF.

This clone was seen once. V is TRBV4-3 and J is TRBJ2-7; the D call may be TRBD1 or TRBD2 (5 bases each). Germline-derived CDR1 and CDR2 are LGHNA and YSLEER. Trimming pared 0 bases from V and 6 bases from J, leaving 15 bases between. This CDR3 is built from 15 residues. This CDR3 is CASSQDLWFGGEQYF. The DNA of the CDR3 is TGCGCCAGCAGCCAAGATCTGTGGTTTGGGGGCGAGCAGTACTTC.

In this sample, this clone turned up once. The chain uses TRBV27 and TRBJ2-5, with TRBD1 matching over 9 bases. This CDR3 region has 17 residues. In germline, CDR1 is MNHEY, CDR2 SMNVEV (reference sequence). V lost 2 bases, J lost 0 bases, and 7 bases stayed unmatched. CDR3 in amino acids: CASSLRPTGGYQETQYF. Here the CDR3 DNA reads TGTGCCAGCAGTTTACGTCCGACAGGGGGGTACCAAGAGACCCAGTACTTC.

The V and J genes are TRBV18 and TRBJ2-3; 12 nucleotides agree with TRBD2. Germline trimming cut 3 bases from V and 2 bases from J; bases unmatched to any gene: 9. From germline, CDR1 is KGHSH and CDR2 LQKENI. This CDR3 region has 18 residues. CDR3 nucleotides: TGTGCCAGCTCACCCCAAGGACTAGCGGGGATAAACACAGATACGCAGTATTTT. This gives the protein CASSPQGLAGINTDTQYF.

V and J are TRBV3-1 (or the pseudogene TRBV3-2) and TRBJ1-5; no reliable D call. Germline V gene data show CDR1 as LGHDT and CDR2 as YNNKEL (reference sequence). With 4 bases removed from V and 0 bases from J, the gap between germline ends came to 7 bases. This CDR3 has 14 residues. In DNA, the CDR3 is TGTGCCAGCAGCCGAGAGAATAGCAATCAGCCCCAGCATTTT. This codes for CASSRENSNQPQHF.

CDR3: CASTSGVLHSGANVLTF. The DNA of the CDR3 is TGTGCCAGCACCTCAGGGGTTCTCCACTCTGGGGCCAACGTCCTGACTTTC. The J gene is TRBJ2-6, the V gene TRBV25-1, with D possibly TRBD1 on 6 matching bases. V was pared by 7 bases and J by 0 bases, with 16 bases between. CDR3 size: 17 residues. The germline V gene encodes CDR1 MGHDK and CDR2 SYGVNS.

This clone was observed once. The chain has TRBV9 and TRBJ1-6, with TRBD1 matching 10 bases. This CDR3 is 15 amino acids long. CDR1 SGDLS and CDR2 YYNGEE come from the germline V gene. Germline trimming cut 4 bases from V and 9 bases from J; bases unmatched to any gene: 7. The CDR3: CASSPGGQGSSPLHF. CDR3 in DNA: TGTGCCAGCAGCCCCGGGGGACAGGGGAGTTCACCCCTCCACTTT.

This clone was seen a handful of times. The genes are TRBV27 and TRBJ2-1; D uncertain. The V end was cut by 1 base, the J end by 6 bases, with 10 bases between. Germline V gene sequence: CDR1 MNHEY, CDR2 SMNVEV (reference sequence). This CDR3 comprises 14 residues. CDR3 loop: CASSLYETRNEQFF. The CDR3 DNA follows: TGTGCCAGCAGTTTATACGAGACCCGCAATGAGCAGTTCTTC.

The chain employs TRBV7-3 and TRBJ1-2; D perhaps matches TRBD1 (5 bases). Trimming removed 5 bases at V and 7 bases at J, with 14 bases between. CDR1 and CDR2 (germline): SGHTA, FQGTGA. The CDR3 runs 13 residues. Here the CDR3 DNA reads TGTGCCAGCAGCCAGACCCAGGGTAGTGGCTACACCTTC. It yields the protein CASSQTQGSGYTF.